The 32 T cell receptor beta chains listed next were all sequenced from one sample in a study of T cell repertoires in cytomegalovirus infection. One entry per CDR3 protein, called by TCRdb with MiXCR from the reads. The profile shows hundreds of thousands of distinct CDR3 sequences, 40% to 50% of them singletons. Their target antigens are unknown. Sequenced material: cultured PBMCs, taken from culture after CMV antigen stimulation. The source of these receptors is a human donor in good health (CMV status not recorded). Some clones in this sample may be carry-over from other donors' samples.

J is TRBJ1-2 and V is TRBV7-9; D may be TRBD1 (6 bases). This CDR3 is built from 13 residues. Germline lookup yields CDR1 SEHNR and CDR2 FQNEAQ (reference sequence). Trimming removed 7 bases at V and 5 bases at J, with 14 bases between. CDR3 loop: CASIHRVGYGYTF. The CDR3 DNA follows: TGTGCCAGCATCCACAGGGTCGGGTATGGCTACACCTTC.

V is TRBV28 and J is TRBJ2-2; 8 positions agree with TRBD2. Germline V CDR1 and CDR2: MDHEN, SYDVKM. V was pared by 10 bases and J by 4 bases, with 8 bases of the junction left unmatched. The CDR3 contains 14 residues. The CDR3 sequence: CATRPGGPTGELFF. The CDR3 bases are TGTGCCACCAGGCCGGGGGGGCCCACCGGGGAGCTGTTTTTT.

A few counts support this clonotype. J is TRBJ1-2 and V is TRBV7-2; no definite D call. The CDR3 is 13 residues long. Germline V gene lookup returns CDR1 SGHTA and CDR2 FQGNSA. Trimming took 5 bases from V and 8 from J, leaving 15 bases between them. CDR3: CASSHPDGRGYTF. The CDR3 region has the DNA TGTGCCAGCAGCCACCCGGACGGTCGGGGCTACACCTTC.

This clonotype came up a few times. The chain couples TRBV28 to TRBJ1-2; no definite D call. Germline V lookup: CDR1 MDHEN, CDR2 SYDVKM. CDR3 length: 11 amino acids. With 7 bases removed from V and 3 bases from J, the gap between germline ends came to 6 bases. The CDR3, as DNA: TGTGCCAGCAATGCGGACTATGGCTACACCTTC. Protein product: CASNADYGYTF.

The rearrangement joins TRBV27 to TRBJ2-3; D remains unclear. The V end lost 0 bases, the J end lost 4 bases, and 11 bases lay between the germline ends. This CDR3 has 15 residues. Germline V lookup: CDR1 MNHEY, CDR2 SMNVEV (reference sequence). CDR3 coding DNA: TGTGCCAGCAGTTTATCGACCTGGGAAGCAGATACGCAGTATTTT. Its protein is CASSLSTWEADTQYF.

The chain employs TRBV2 and TRBJ1-4, with D unresolved. CDR3 length: 15 amino acids. From germline, CDR1 is SNHLY and CDR2 FYNNEI. Trimming stripped 4 bases from V and 3 bases from J, with 12 bases between. CDR3 DNA: TGTGCCAGCAGTGCAGACGGACTCCCTAATGAAAAACTGTTTTTT. The encoded protein is CASSADGLPNEKLFF.

V usage is TRBV7-8 and J usage is TRBJ1-5, with D possibly being TRBD1 (6 bases). The germline V and J ends were trimmed by 3 bases and 7 bases, with 22 bases remaining between them. Germline CDR1 SGHVS, CDR2 FQNEAQ. The CDR3 sequence is 17 residues long. CDR3 residues: CASSFGPPGRGGQPQHF. CDR3 in DNA: TGTGCCAGCAGCTTTGGACCCCCGGGCAGGGGAGGCCAGCCCCAGCATTTT.

There are a few counts of this clonotype. The V call is TRBV4-1, the J call TRBJ2-2; 8 bases agree with TRBD2. The junction had 5 bases not matched to a gene; V was cut back by 4 bases and J by 7 bases. This CDR3 spans 14 amino acids. Germline V gene sequence: CDR1 MGHRA, CDR2 YSYEKL. CDR3 sequence reads: CASSLGGGYGELFF. CDR3 DNA sequence: TGCGCCAGCAGCCTAGGCGGGGGGTACGGGGAGCTGTTTTTT.

This clonotype was observed a handful of times. CDR3 DNA sequence: TGTGCCAGCTCACCTATAGGTCGTAGGGCGTCCTATGGCTACACCTTC. Its translation: CASSPIGRRASYGYTF. The chain couples TRBV18 to TRBJ1-2; no clear D gene. This CDR3 is built from 16 residues. V was pared by 3 bases and J by 4 bases, with 18 bases between. Germline CDR1 reads KGHSH; CDR2 reads LQKENI.

The chain has TRBV6-1 and TRBJ2-7; TRBD2 agrees at 7 bases. CDR3 length: 16 residues. Trimming removed 2 bases from V and 2 bases from J; junction bases left unmatched: 9. The germline gives CDR1 MNHNS, CDR2 SASEGT. CDR3 DNA: TGTGCCAGCAGTGAAACGGGGGGAGACGGAGCCTACGAGCAGTACTTC. As protein: CASSETGGDGAYEQYF.

The sample holds many counts of this clonotype. CDR3 sequence (DNA): TGTGCCAGCAGCCTGAGACCGGACTACACTGAAGCTTTCTTT. This codes for CASSLRPDYTEAFF. The chain employs TRBV7-2 and TRBJ1-1; D remains ambiguous. Trimming stripped 5 bases from V and 3 bases from J, with 13 bases between. This CDR3 has 14 residues. From germline, CDR1 is SGHTA and CDR2 FQGNSA.

V gene TRBV7-6 combines with J gene TRBJ2-3; a weak D match, TRBD2 (7 bases). Per germline, CDR1 SGHVS and CDR2 FNYEAQ. Trimming stripped 7 bases from V and 0 bases from J, with 14 bases between. The CDR3 spans 15 residues. The CDR3 region is CASTQGGASTDTQYF. The DNA of the CDR3 is TGTGCCAGCACCCAAGGGGGGGCTAGCACAGATACGCAGTATTTT.

This clonotype has a handful of counts. The gene calls are TRBV11-2 and TRBJ2-7; D is unresolved. The germline V gene has CDR1 SGHAT and CDR2 FQNNGV. CDR3 length equals 13 residues. V was cut by 5 bases and J by 3 bases, with 11 bases left in between. CDR3 in amino acids: CASSVGNHYEQYF. The CDR3 DNA follows: TGTGCCAGCAGCGTAGGGAACCACTACGAGCAGTACTTC.

The chain combines TRBV7-6 with TRBJ2-5; 11 nucleotides match TRBD2. V was pared by 1 base and J by 3 bases, with 7 bases of the junction left unmatched. The CDR3 has 17 residues. Germline CDR1 and CDR2: SGHVS and FNYEAQ. DNA for the CDR3: TGTGCCAGCAGCTTAGGGGTAGCGGGAGGGTCGGAAGAGACCCAGTACTTC. Encoded protein: CASSLGVAGGSEETQYF.

As DNA, the CDR3 is TGTGCCAGCATGCTCAGGGGACCAGGGCAGCCCCAGCATTTT. This sequence encodes CASMLRGPGQPQHF. V usage is TRBV6-6 and J usage is TRBJ1-5; D is possibly TRBD1 (6 bases). Germline V gives CDR1 MNHNY, CDR2 SVGAGI (reference sequence). Trimming removed 7 bases at V and 7 bases at J, with 17 bases between. This CDR3 is built from 14 residues.

The chain is built from TRBV5-4 and TRBJ2-1; 7 bases match TRBD2. Germline CDR1 SGHNT, CDR2 YYREEE (reference sequence). The V gene end was trimmed by 1 base and the J gene end by 5 bases; junction bases not matched to a gene: 12. This CDR3 has 17 residues. The CDR3 sequence is CASSLLGGVREDNEQFF. In nucleotides, the CDR3 is TGTGCCAGCAGCTTGTTGGGGGGGGTCCGCGAAGACAATGAGCAGTTCTTC.

This clonotype was found a few times. This chain uses TRBV11-2 with TRBJ2-7; 9 bases fit TRBD1. The junction had 6 bases not matched to a gene; V was cut back by 9 bases and J by 0 bases. This CDR3 region has 14 residues. The germline CDR1 and CDR2 sequences are SGHAT and FQNNGV. Here the CDR3 DNA reads TGTGCCAGTAAACCGGGACAGGGCTCCTACGAGCAGTACTTC. Its translation is CASKPGQGSYEQYF.

This clonotype was counted only a few times. V and J are TRBV6-1 and TRBJ2-7; the match to TRBD2 covers 10 bases. The germline V gene encodes CDR1 MNHNS and CDR2 SASEGT. The CDR3 covers 19 residues. Losses at the gene ends were 2 bases for V and 2 bases for J; bases not matched to a gene: 15. This CDR3 is CASSELGVPGLARPYEQYF. CDR3 sequence (DNA): TGTGCCAGCAGTGAATTGGGGGTCCCGGGACTAGCGCGTCCCTACGAGCAGTACTTC.

J is TRBJ1-1 and V is TRBV27, with 7 nucleotides matching TRBD1. The J segment lost 1 base and the V segment lost 1 base, leaving 3 bases of the junction unmatched. The CDR3 length is 15 residues. Germline CDR1 reads MNHEY; CDR2 reads SMNVEV (reference sequence). The CDR3 region is CASSLLRGRNTEAFF. CDR3 DNA sequence: TGTGCCAGCAGTTTATTGAGGGGGCGGAACACTGAAGCTTTCTTT.

The CDR3 is CASRPRQGVENTGELFF. DNA for the CDR3: TGTGCCAGCAGGCCCCGACAGGGTGTCGAGAACACCGGGGAGCTGTTTTTT. This rearrangement joins TRBV2 to TRBJ2-2; TRBD1 agrees at 7 bases. This CDR3 spans 17 amino acids. Germline CDR1 SNHLY, CDR2 FYNNEI. The trim removed 6 bases at V and 1 base at J, leaving 11 bases unmatched.

This chain connects TRBV6-5 to TRBJ2-7; 8 positions match TRBD1. From germline, CDR1 is MNHEY and CDR2 SVGAGI. The CDR3 extends over 15 amino acids. The V and J ends lost 6 bases and 0 bases, in that order; junction bases with no gene match: 7. The CDR3: CASSHRGASSYEQYF. DNA for the CDR3: TGTGCCAGCAGCCACAGGGGGGCCAGCTCCTACGAGCAGTACTTC.

This clonotype was recorded a few times. J is TRBJ1-3 and V is TRBV7-2; 7 bases line up with TRBD1. The J segment lost 7 bases and the V segment lost 2 bases, leaving 8 bases of the junction unmatched. Germline V gene data show CDR1 as SGHTA and CDR2 as FQGNSA. The CDR3 contains 15 residues. The CDR3 DNA sequence: TGTGCCAGCAGCTTAAGGGGCCAGGGGGTGAACACCATATATTTT. It encodes CASSLRGQGVNTIYF.

The V and J genes are TRBV15 and TRBJ2-2; perhaps TRBD1 as D (6 bases). The CDR3 is made up of 14 amino acids. V lost 4 bases and J lost 7, with 13 bases in between. From germline, CDR1 is LNHNV and CDR2 YYDKDF (reference sequence). The CDR3 is CATSTGTFGGELFF. Here the CDR3 DNA reads TGTGCCACCAGCACCGGGACATTCGGCGGGGAGCTGTTTTTT.

The chain employs TRBV12-3 or TRBV12-4 and TRBJ2-1; 7 bases are shared with TRBD2. V lost 5 bases to trimming and J lost 4 bases; unmatched junction nucleotides: 11. The CDR3 is 16 amino acids. CDR3 protein: CASSPRTSGIYNEQFF. The CDR3 DNA reads as TGTGCCAGCAGTCCCCGGACTAGTGGGATATACAATGAGCAGTTCTTC.

This clonotype was recorded a few times. The chain employs TRBV5-4 and TRBJ1-2; D gene ambiguous. Germline V gives CDR1 SGHNT, CDR2 YYREEE (reference sequence). This CDR3 is 16 amino acids long. Trimming stripped 5 bases from V and 2 bases from J, with 19 bases between. The CDR3 reads CASRKIADPQNYGYTF. The CDR3 DNA sequence: TGTGCCAGCAGGAAGATCGCGGACCCGCAGAACTATGGCTACACCTTC.

The V call is TRBV5-6, the J call TRBJ2-3; 15 bases agree with TRBD2. Germline V gene data show CDR1 as SGHDT and CDR2 as YYEEEE. The V segment lost 0 bases and the J segment 3 bases; nucleotides outside the gene matches: 14. CDR3 size: 21 residues. The CDR3 DNA reads as TGTGCCAGCAGCTTGGCCCCCTATCGCGGACTAGCGGGGGGGCCGACAGATACGCAGTATTTT. Translating it yields CASSLAPYRGLAGGPTDTQYF.

This chain links TRBV12-3 or TRBV12-4 with TRBJ1-2; the match to TRBD1 covers 9 bases. V shed 6 bases and J 3 bases; nucleotides not matched to a gene: 8. The CDR3 covers 15 residues. CDR3 nucleotide sequence: TGTGCCAGCAGCCCAAGGGACAGGGCGTACTATGGCTACACCTTC. Its translation: CASSPRDRAYYGYTF.

This chain connects TRBV14 to TRBJ1-3; no definite D call. The CDR3 consists of 16 residues. Trimming took off 4 bases at V and 2 bases at J, with 15 bases between the two ends. The germline gives CDR1 SGHDN, CDR2 FVKESK. CDR3 nucleotide sequence: TGTGCCAGCAGCCCACCCAGACGGAGGCCTGGAAACACCATATATTTT. Residues: CASSPPRRRPGNTIYF.

In its sample, this clonotype was seen a few times. Written as DNA, the CDR3 is TGTGCCAGCAGTTCTGGACTAGCGGTCTCCTACGAGCAGTACTTC. Protein: CASSSGLAVSYEQYF. The V call is TRBV12-3 or TRBV12-4, the J call TRBJ2-7; 10 bases agree with TRBD2. V lost 4 bases and J lost 0; bases outside the gene matches: 3. This CDR3 is built from 15 residues.

This clonotype occurred a few times. V gene TRBV7-2 combines with J gene TRBJ2-3, with a possible D match to TRBD2 (6 bases). The V gene's germline CDR1 is SGHTA and CDR2 FQGNSA. The CDR3 has 15 residues. V lost 1 base, J lost 2 bases, and 10 bases lay in between. CDR3 nucleotides: TGTGCCAGCAGCTTAGTTGGGAGGACCACAGATACGCAGTATTTT. It yields the protein CASSLVGRTTDTQYF. Full variable domain (rest looked up from reference TRBV7-2 and TRBJ2-3): GAGVSQSPSNKVTEKGKDVELRCDPISGHTALYWYRQSLGQGLEFLIYFQGNSAPDKSGLPSDRFSAERTGGSVSTLTIQRTQQEDSAVYLCASSLVGRTTDTQYFGPGTRLTVL.

The CDR3 DNA reads as TGTGCCAGCAGCCCGAGGTCGGACAGGGGGTCGGATGAGCAGTTCTTC. It yields the protein CASSPRSDRGSDEQFF. The V call is TRBV7-6, the J call TRBJ2-1; 10 nucleotides agree with TRBD1. Germline CDR1 reads SGHVS; CDR2 reads FNYEAQ. The CDR3 totals 16 residues. J lost 8 bases, V lost 5 bases, and 12 bases had no gene match.

The V call is TRBV7-9, the J call TRBJ2-7, with 11 bases lining up with TRBD1. CDR1 is SEHNR and CDR2 is FQNEAQ in the germline V gene (reference sequence). This CDR3 has 15 residues. Trimming took 3 bases from V and 2 from J; bases not matched to a gene: 3. CDR3 sequence reads: CASSFWDRGTYEQYF. CDR3 DNA: TGTGCCAGCAGCTTTTGGGACAGGGGGACCTACGAGCAGTACTTC.